This TCR beta chain was observed in a study of human T cells and chemical hapten exposure. As originally analysed: The number of TCRs in each sample had a median of approximately 96,000 and spanned roughly 20,000 to 750,000. TCRdb itself ran the RACE reads through MiXCR, one entry per CDR3 protein. For this entry, the V and J calls and clone size follow TCRdb and not the study's own pipeline. The sample lists about 54,000 distinct CDR3 sequences, less than 10% occurring once. Time point described: patch test 2, 6 weeks after DPC sensitization. Noted treatment: therapeutic diphenylcyclopropenone sensitization with weekly scalp DPC. Germline V gene data show CDR1 as SGDLS and CDR2 as YYNGEE. This CDR3 has 15 amino acids. Deletions cut 4 bases from V and 7 bases from J, with 15 bases between.

The chain has TRBV9 and TRBJ1-6; D remains unclear. The material was whole blood, obtained in connection with sensitization to the hapten diphenylcyclopropenone (DPC). The sequence came from a woman in her forties or fifties with alopecia areata. Some clones in this sample may be carry-over from other donors' samples. CDR3 protein: CASSPHAGDNSPLHF. CDR3 coding DNA: TGTGCCAGCAGCCCTCACGCAGGAGACAATTCACCCCTCCACTTT.